This TCR beta chain is drawn from a study of long-term antiretroviral therapy in people with HIV. Per the germline V gene, CDR1 is SGDLS and CDR2 is YYNGEE. J lost 6 bases, V lost 3 bases, and 3 bases had no gene match. The CDR3 contains 13 residues. About this clone: Its specificity is unknown.

Points from the study as a whole: Investigators report no available data on ART adherence, viral resistance or therapy changes.

Sequencing used immunoSEQ v3.0 at survey level. Generated by immunoSEQ multiplex PCR, the TCRdb table keeps only in-frame clones and is missing some. The sample shows tens of thousands of clones, roughly four fifths of them seen only once. The clonotype comes from a man in his late teens or twenties with HIV. This specimen consisted of unsorted PBMCs, obtained 1 year after starting antiretroviral therapy. V is TRBV9 and J is TRBJ2-1; 7 bases map to TRBD1. The CDR3 DNA follows: TGTGCCAGCAGCGGGACAGGAGCCAATGAGCAGTTCTTC. Its translation: CASSGTGANEQFF.